This T cell receptor (beta chain) was profiled in a study of T cell repertoires in cytomegalovirus infection (dated by TCRdb to the late 2010s). Context from the whole study: Donor HLA type was relevant to the analysis, as public TCR beta signatures indicated carriage of CMV infection together with the matching HLA type. Study-level results and caveats: The ex vivo response was dominated by HLA-C-restricted CMV-specific TCR beta clonotypes, and the single most frequent clonotype in two of eight donors was supplied by these HLA-C-restricted clonotypes. Cumulative frequency of public TCR beta family members discriminated carriers of CMV infection plus the relevant HLA type in this cohort and an independent approximately 370-donor cohort.

Reading the germline V gene gives CDR1 MDHEN and CDR2 SYDVKM. V has 6 bases trimmed and J has 4 bases trimmed; junction bases matching no gene number 10. The CDR3 numbers 15 residues from cysteine through phenylalanine. Solely the CDR3 DNA is kept, with 45 bases framed from the first base. These reads were obtained on an Illumina HiSeq 1500. TCRdb trimmed the raw reads at Q25, called clones with MiXCR and kept productive beta chains. Rows merge per CDR3 protein into single entries with the most common DNA and genes. This sample is represented by around 130,000 distinct CDR3 sequences; roughly 9% of them were singletons. The top ten hold 10% of the sample. This clonotype was counted ten times or more. Its antigen has not been determined. No qualities accompany the bases; no much larger clone lies one base away.

Recombination connected TRBV28 to TRBJ1-2; 8 central nucleotides agree with TRBD1. This TCR was sampled from a human donor in good health (CMV status not recorded). Some clones in this sample may be carry-over from other donors' samples. The sequenced sample consisted of PBMCs. The bases read TGTGCCAGCAGCGCGGGGCAGGGGGCGAGCTATGGCTACACCTTC. Its protein product is CASSAGQGASYGYTF.